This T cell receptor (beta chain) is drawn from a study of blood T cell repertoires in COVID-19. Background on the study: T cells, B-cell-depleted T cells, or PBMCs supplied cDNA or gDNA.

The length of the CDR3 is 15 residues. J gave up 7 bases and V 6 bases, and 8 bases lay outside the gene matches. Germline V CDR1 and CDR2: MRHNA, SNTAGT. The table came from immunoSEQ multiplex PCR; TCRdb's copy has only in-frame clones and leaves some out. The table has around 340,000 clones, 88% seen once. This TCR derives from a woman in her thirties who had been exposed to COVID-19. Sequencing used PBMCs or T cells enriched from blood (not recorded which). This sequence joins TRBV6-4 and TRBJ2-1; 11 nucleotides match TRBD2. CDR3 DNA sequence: TGTGCCAGCAGAGTAGCGGGAGGGCCTGATAATGAGCAGTTCTTC. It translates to CASRVAGGPDNEQFF.